Each of the 4 T cell receptor beta chains below was sequenced from the same sample in a study of metastatic and nonmetastatic thyroid tumors. Among the patients, none had received any treatment before thyroid surgery. MiXCR reprocessed the PCR reads for TCRdb. Of some 35,000 clones in the sample, more than 25% were seen once. Sequencing was carried out using blood. The receptors were sampled from a male donor with papillary thyroid cancer or a benign thyroid nodule (not recorded which). Some clones in this sample may be carry-over from other donors' samples.

By sample share, this clone is medium-sized (0.01 to 0.1%). This chain links TRBV6-6 with TRBJ2-7; D not resolved. V gave up 4 bases and J gave up 3 bases, with 13 bases separating them. The length of the CDR3 is 14 residues. Germline CDR1 and CDR2: MNHNY and SVGAGI (reference sequence). DNA for the CDR3: TGTGCCAGCAGTTCTCGGACCCCACTCTACGAGCAGTACTTC. Its protein product is CASSSRTPLYEQYF.

The chain recombines TRBV5-1 with TRBJ2-7, with 8 bases identical to TRBD2. The CDR3 has 14 amino acids. CDR1 and CDR2 from the germline V gene are SGHRS and YFSETQ. V dropped 2 bases and J dropped 6; count of bases not matched to a gene: 7. The CDR3: CASSFGSGTSEQYF. The CDR3 coding sequence is TGCGCCAGCAGCTTCGGTAGCGGGACCTCCGAGCAGTACTTC.

V and J are TRBV20-1 and TRBJ1-4; D might be TRBD1 (5 bases). The CDR3 length is 15 residues. Deletions cut 0 bases from V and 5 bases from J, with 13 bases between. Germline V gene data show CDR1 as DFQATT and CDR2 as SNEGSKA (reference sequence). The CDR3 reads CSARDSGQVNEKLFF. In DNA form, the CDR3 reads TGCAGTGCTAGAGATTCGGGGCAGGTCAATGAAAAACTGTTTTTT.

This clone was found a few times. This chain connects TRBV3-1 to TRBJ1-5; a weak D match, TRBD1 (5 bases). The CDR3 loop spans 14 amino acids. Per germline, CDR1 LGHDT and CDR2 YNNKEL (reference sequence). Trimming stripped 1 base from V and 1 base from J, with 5 bases between. This chain's CDR3 is CASSQGGSNQPQHF. For the CDR3, the DNA is TGTGCCAGCAGCCAAGGGGGGAGCAATCAGCCCCAGCATTTT.